This T cell receptor beta chain was captured in a study of blood T cell repertoires in COVID-19. Using immunoSEQ multiplex PCR, the repertoire was profiled, and TCRdb retains in-frame clones only, with some absent. In the table there are roughly 35,000 clones, approximately 80% of which are singletons. This CDR3 is built from 18 residues. J lost 2 bases, V lost 6 bases, and 16 bases had no gene match. Per germline, CDR1 LNHDA and CDR2 SQIVND (reference sequence). Material: peripheral blood. This TCR came from an elderly man with acute or convalescent COVID-19. The chain is built from TRBV19 and TRBJ2-3; 8 positions match TRBD1. CDR3 loop: CASRKFADRDVVTDTQYF. In DNA form, the CDR3 reads TGTGCCAGTAGGAAATTCGCGGACAGGGACGTTGTCACAGATACGCAGTATTTT.